This T cell receptor (beta chain) was sequenced for a study of PD-1 blockade in classical Hodgkin lymphoma. A word on this clone: The antigen remains undetermined.

Patients all relapsed after autologous stem cell transplantation, and there was variation in brentuximab vedotin exposure. Classification of best responses gave complete response, partial response or progressive disease. The CDR3 extends over 16 amino acids. Libraries were prepared by immunoSEQ multiplex PCR; TCRdb keeps only in-frame clonotypes and omits some of them. Here the sample spans 57,000 or so clones, roughly 88% being singletons. The study, taken as a whole, reports: Complete responders' diversity at baseline resembled that of newly diagnosed patients. Still unresolved is the cause of the repertoire differences, which may be disease activity or prior therapy. Patients starting nivolumab less than 1 year after ASCT had lower diversity and were excluded from later analyses.

V usage is TRBV1 and J usage is TRBJ1-2. TRBV1 is designated a pseudogene. The TCR originated in a human donor with classical Hodgkin lymphoma. The material sequenced was peripheral blood mononuclear cells (PBMCs), taken at baseline. CDR3 coding DNA: TGCACCAGCAGCTTACCTAGTTTGCGAAAGACCTATGGCTACACCTTC. Encoded protein: CTSSLPSLRKTYGYTF.